The TCR beta chain under discussion was sequenced for a study of T-cell memory formation after mild COVID-19. Via MiXCR, TCRdb re-called the 5' RACE reads, giving one row per CDR3 protein. The sample lists approximately 260,000 distinct CDR3 sequences; around 15% were seen once. CDR3 length: 12 amino acids. CDR1 and CDR2 from the germline V gene are SQVTM and ANQGSEA. V was pared by 5 bases and J by 3 bases, with 3 bases of the junction left unmatched. This sequence was found in a man in his late teens or twenties who had mild COVID-19 (a few samples of this study predate the infection). Cell type and time point are not known. Sequencing input: PBMCs or a T cell subset sorted from them (not recorded which). The rearrangement links TRBV29-1 to TRBJ1-1; the match to TRBD1 covers 7 bases. The CDR3 nucleotides are TGCAGCGTTTGCCAGGGGGACACTGAAGCTTTCTTT. Its translation is CSVCQGDTEAFF. Complete variable domain (other parts from reference TRBV29-1 and TRBJ1-1): SAVISQKPSRDICQRGTSLTIQCQVDSQVTMMFWYRQQPGQSLTLIATANQGSEATYESGFVIDKFPISRPNLTFSTLTVSNMSPEDSSIYLCSVCQGDTEAFFGQGTRLTVV.